The 15 T cell receptor beta chains given below trace back to one sample, sequenced in a study of blood T cell repertoires in COVID-19. Clones were read by immunoSEQ multiplex PCR, and TCRdb kept only the in-frame ones, dropping some. Of around 190,000 clones listed, under 80% are singletons. The sequenced sample was PBMCs or T cells enriched from blood (not recorded which). Every receptor here comes from a woman in her fifties or sixties with acute COVID-19.

The chain recombines TRBV11-2 with TRBJ1-3, with a weak D call TRBD1 (6 bases). This CDR3 is 15 amino acids long. V dropped 4 bases and J dropped 4 bases, with 14 bases sitting between them. In germline, CDR1 is SGHAT, CDR2 FQNNGV. The CDR3: CASSSWSGVGNTIYF. The CDR3, as DNA: TGTGCCAGCAGCTCCTGGTCAGGGGTCGGAAACACCATATATTTT.

The chain links TRBV5-1 to TRBJ1-2, with TRBD1 identical over 7 bases. Germline loops: CDR1 SGHRS, CDR2 YFSETQ. With 3 bases clipped from V and 3 bases from J, the junction kept 8 bases outside the gene matches. There are 15 residues in the CDR3. The DNA for the CDR3 is TGCGCCAGCAGCTCCAAAGGGGGCAGCGACTATGGCTACACCTTC. Amino acids: CASSSKGGSDYGYTF.

The J gene is TRBJ2-3, the V gene TRBV5-1, with 8 bases that match TRBD2. CDR3 length: 13 amino acids. V gave up 9 bases and J gave up 0 bases; unmatched junction bases: 3. Germline values: CDR1 SGHRS, CDR2 YFSETQ. The CDR3 DNA reads TGCGCCACAAAGCGGGGGAGCACAGATACGCAGTATTTT. Translation: CATKRGSTDTQYF. Looking up the rest from reference TRBV5-1 and TRBJ2-3 gives the full variable domain: KAGVTQTPRYLIKTRGQQVTLSCSPISGHRSVSWYQQTPGQGLQFLFEYFSETQRNKGNFPGRFSGRQFSNSRSEMNVSTLELGDSALYLCATKRGSTDTQYFGPGTRLTVL.

A few counts support this clone. Here the CDR3 DNA reads TGTGCCAGTAGTAGGGCAGGGGGTTATTTCTCTGGAAACACCATATATTTT. It codes for CASSRAGGYFSGNTIYF. The J gene is TRBJ1-3, the V gene TRBV19; 7 bases match TRBD1. J was trimmed by 0 bases and V by 4 bases; bases with no gene match: 9. CDR3 length equals 17 residues. CDR1 and CDR2 (germline): LNHDA, SQIVND (reference sequence).

This clone appeared a few times. This sequence joins TRBV24-1 and TRBJ1-4; D uncertain. V dropped 2 bases and J dropped 8 bases, with 8 bases sitting between them. In germline, CDR1 is KGHDR, CDR2 SFDVKD. This CDR3 spans 13 amino acids. Written as DNA, the CDR3 is TGTGCCACCAGTGATTCTCGGAGGGAAAAACTGTTTTTT. Protein sequence: CATSDSRREKLFF.

This clone was observed once. CDR3 bases: TGTGCCAGCAGCCTCTACCTGGCAACTAATGAAAAACTGTTTTTT. Its translation is CASSLYLATNEKLFF. This rearrangement joins TRBV5-4 to TRBJ1-4, with unresolved D. CDR3 size: 15 residues. The germline V gene encodes CDR1 SGHNT and CDR2 YYREEE (reference sequence). Trimming took off 4 bases at V and 0 bases at J, with 10 bases between the two ends.

This clone was recorded a few times. This chain connects TRBV18 to TRBJ2-7; 9 bases are a match to TRBD2. J gave up 7 bases and V 2 bases, and 6 bases lay outside the gene matches. This CDR3 contains 14 residues. CDR1 and CDR2 from the germline V gene are KGHSH and LQKENI. Here the CDR3 reads CASSPSGGLWEQYV. CDR3 in DNA: TGTGCCAGCTCACCAAGCGGGGGGCTTTGGGAGCAGTACGTC.

V is TRBV15 and J is TRBJ1-1; no firm D call. Trimming took 1 base from V and 1 from J, leaving 13 bases between them. Germline-derived CDR1 and CDR2 are LNHNV and YYDKDF (reference sequence). The CDR3 covers 16 residues. CDR3 DNA sequence: TGTGCCACCAGCAGAGGGGCAAATAGGCAGAACACTGAAGCTTTCTTT. Translated: CATSRGANRQNTEAFF.

The gene calls are TRBV5-1 and TRBJ1-1; tentative D call: TRBD1 (6 bases). This CDR3 has 14 amino acids. V lost 4 bases to trimming and J lost 10 bases, with 20 bases between them. Germline CDR1 is SGHRS and CDR2 is YFSETQ. The CDR3 protein is CASSPATGFSGAFF. Here the CDR3 DNA reads TGCGCCAGCAGCCCCGCCACAGGGTTCTCTGGAGCTTTCTTT.

The chain is built from TRBV28 and TRBJ2-1, with 8 bases aligning to TRBD1. Trimming at V came to 6 bases and at J to 14 bases, leaving 9 bases not matched to a gene. This CDR3 comprises 12 residues. Germline assignment: CDR1 MDHEN and CDR2 SYDVKM. The CDR3 sequence is CASSARGRGKFF. The CDR3 DNA sequence: TGTGCCAGCAGCGCCAGGGGGCGCGGGAAGTTCTTC. Supplemented by reference TRBV28 and TRBJ2-1, the full variable domain reads DVKVTQSSRYLVKRTGEKVFLECVQDMDHENMFWYRQDPGLGLRLIYFSYDVKMKEKGDIPEGYSVSREKKERFSLILESASTNQTSMYLCASSARGRGKFFGPGTRLTVL.

The rearrangement joins TRBV21-1 to TRBJ1-2; the table assigns TRBD1, which was not confirmed against the DNA. TRBV21-1 is a listed pseudogene. The CDR3 loop spans 17 amino acids. In DNA form, the CDR3 reads TGTGCCAGCAGCACTACCGTCGGGGCAGGGGGCAACTATGGCTACACCTTC. It codes for CASSTTVGAGGNYGYTF.

This chain uses TRBV28 with TRBJ1-2; no reliable D call. Trimming took off 2 bases at V and 1 base at J, with 14 bases between the two ends. This CDR3 contains 16 residues. CDR1 MDHEN and CDR2 SYDVKM come from the germline V gene. CDR3 sequence (DNA): TGTGCCAGCAGTTTACCCCGGAGCGCGGGTAACTATGGCTACACCTTC. It codes for CASSLPRSAGNYGYTF.

The rearrangement joins TRBV19 to TRBJ1-5, with D perhaps TRBD1 (6 bases). The CDR3 is 12 amino acids. The V gene's germline CDR1 is LNHDA and CDR2 SQIVND (reference sequence). The V gene lost 7 bases and the J gene lost 8 bases, with 12 bases spanning the gap. Here the CDR3 reads CASKRGTEPQHF. DNA of the CDR3: TGTGCCAGTAAAAGGGGGACGGAGCCCCAGCATTTT.

The genes are TRBV4-2 and TRBJ2-1, with 10 positions matching TRBD1. With V trimmed by 3 bases and J by 8 bases, 7 bases remained unmatched. The CDR3 contains 15 residues. CDR1 is LGHNA and CDR2 is YNFKEQ in the germline V gene. The CDR3 here is CASSQNPGTGDEQFF. DNA for the CDR3: TGTGCCAGCAGCCAGAACCCCGGGACAGGGGATGAGCAGTTCTTC.

This clone was seen a handful of times. This chain connects TRBV4-1 to TRBJ1-4; D is unclear. The CDR3 has 13 residues. CDR1 is MGHRA, CDR2 YSYEKL, per germline. Trimming removed 0 bases at V and 15 bases at J, with 14 bases between. The CDR3 here is CASSQDRTSIVFF. The CDR3 DNA follows: TGCGCCAGCAGCCAAGATCGGACTTCAATTGTGTTTTTT.